This paragraph covers one T cell receptor beta chain sequence. V was shortened by 7 bases and J by 0 bases, with 20 bases between the two germline ends. The CDR3 is 17 residues long. Germline-derived CDR1 and CDR2 are SEHNR and FQNEAQ (reference sequence). These data are taken from a study of OX40 agonist ivuxolimab in advanced cancers. TCRdb's table, derived via immunoSEQ multiplex PCR, lists solely in-frame clones and lacks some. The repertoire has roughly 75,000 clones, 80% to 90% of them found once; the top ten carry around 6.9%. This rearrangement joins TRBV7-9 to TRBJ2-3; no reliable D call. This sample comprised CD4+ or CD8+ T cells sorted from blood, obtained in a trial of the OX40 agonist ivuxolimab. The sequence came from an adult with an advanced solid tumor such as melanoma, head and neck, liver or kidney cancer. As DNA, the CDR3 is TGTGCCAGCAACTTGGCCCGAGGCCCGGAGAGCACAGATACGCAGTATTTT. Translation gives CASNLARGPESTDTQYF.